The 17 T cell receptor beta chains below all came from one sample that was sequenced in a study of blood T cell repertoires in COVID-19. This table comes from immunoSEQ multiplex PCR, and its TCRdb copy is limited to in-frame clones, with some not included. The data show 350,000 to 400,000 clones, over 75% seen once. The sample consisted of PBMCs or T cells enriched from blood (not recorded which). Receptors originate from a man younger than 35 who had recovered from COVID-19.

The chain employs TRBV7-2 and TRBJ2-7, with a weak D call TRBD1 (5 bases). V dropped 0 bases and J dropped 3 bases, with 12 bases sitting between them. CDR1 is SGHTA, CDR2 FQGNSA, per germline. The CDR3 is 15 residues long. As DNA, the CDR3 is TGTGCCAGCAGCTTAGCGCAACAGACAGTCTACGAGCAGTACTTC. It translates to CASSLAQQTVYEQYF.

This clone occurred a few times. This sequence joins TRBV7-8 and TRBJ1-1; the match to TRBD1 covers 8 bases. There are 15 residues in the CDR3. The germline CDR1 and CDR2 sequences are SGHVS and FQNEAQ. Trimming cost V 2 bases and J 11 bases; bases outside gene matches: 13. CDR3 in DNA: TGTGCCAGCAGCTTAACCGACAGGGGCGTCGGCCGGGCTTTCTTT. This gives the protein CASSLTDRGVGRAFF.

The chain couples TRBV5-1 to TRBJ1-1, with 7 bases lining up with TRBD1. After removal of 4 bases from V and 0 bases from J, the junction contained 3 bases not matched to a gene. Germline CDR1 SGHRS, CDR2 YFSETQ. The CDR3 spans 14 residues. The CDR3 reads CASSQGQLNTEAFF. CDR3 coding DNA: TGCGCCAGCAGCCAGGGACAGTTGAACACTGAAGCTTTCTTT.

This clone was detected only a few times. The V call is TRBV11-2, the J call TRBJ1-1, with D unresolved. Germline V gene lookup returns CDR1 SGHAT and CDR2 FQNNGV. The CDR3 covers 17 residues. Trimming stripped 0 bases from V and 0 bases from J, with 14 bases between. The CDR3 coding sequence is TGTGCCAGCAGCTTAGATCACCAGGCATACATGAACACTGAAGCTTTCTTT. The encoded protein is CASSLDHQAYMNTEAFF.

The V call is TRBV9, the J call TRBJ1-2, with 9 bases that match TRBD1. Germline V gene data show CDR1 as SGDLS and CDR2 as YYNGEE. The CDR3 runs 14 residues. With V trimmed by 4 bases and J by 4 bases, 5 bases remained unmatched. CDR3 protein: CASSLQGAPYGYTF. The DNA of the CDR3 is TGTGCCAGCAGCTTACAGGGGGCTCCCTATGGCTACACCTTC. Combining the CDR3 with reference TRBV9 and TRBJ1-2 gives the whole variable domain DSGVTQTPKHLITATGQRVTLRCSPRSGDLSVYWYQQSLDQGLQFLIQYYNGEERAKGNILERFSAQQFPDLHSELNLSSLELGDSALYFCASSLQGAPYGYTFGSGTRLTVV.

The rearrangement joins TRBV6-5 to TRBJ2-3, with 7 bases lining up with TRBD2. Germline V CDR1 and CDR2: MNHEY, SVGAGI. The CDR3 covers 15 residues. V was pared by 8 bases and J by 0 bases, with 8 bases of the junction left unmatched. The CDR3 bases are TGTGCCAGCTCTGAGACTAGCCCCAGCACAGATACGCAGTATTTT. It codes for CASSETSPSTDTQYF.

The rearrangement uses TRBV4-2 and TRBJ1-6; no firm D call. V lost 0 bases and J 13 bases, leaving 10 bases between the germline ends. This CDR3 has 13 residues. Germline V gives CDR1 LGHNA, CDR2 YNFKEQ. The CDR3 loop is CASSQERGLPLHF. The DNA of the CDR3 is TGTGCCAGCAGCCAAGAAAGAGGGCTCCCCCTCCACTTT.

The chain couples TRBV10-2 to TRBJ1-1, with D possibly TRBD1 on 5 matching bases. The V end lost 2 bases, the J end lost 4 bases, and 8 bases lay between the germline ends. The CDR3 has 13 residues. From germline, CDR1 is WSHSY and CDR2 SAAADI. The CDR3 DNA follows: TGCGCCAGCAGTGAGGGGGCGAGCACTGAAGCTTTCTTT. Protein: CASSEGASTEAFF.

CDR3 coding DNA: TGTGCCAGCAGTACTCCGGGACTAGGGGTGTACGAGCAGTACTTC. Its translation is CASSTPGLGVYEQYF. The V and J genes are TRBV6-2 or TRBV6-3 and TRBJ2-7, with 8 bases identical to TRBD2. In germline, CDR1 is MNHEY, CDR2 SVGEGT. The V gene end was trimmed by 5 bases and the J gene end by 4 bases; junction bases not matched to a gene: 10. This CDR3 has 15 residues.

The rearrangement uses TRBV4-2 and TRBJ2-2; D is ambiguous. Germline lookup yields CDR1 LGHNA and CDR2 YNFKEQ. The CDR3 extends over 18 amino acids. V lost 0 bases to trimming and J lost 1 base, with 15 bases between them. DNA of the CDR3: TGTGCCAGCAGCCAAGATGAGAGTCGTGCCCTGAACACCGGGGAGCTGTTTTTT. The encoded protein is CASSQDESRALNTGELFF.

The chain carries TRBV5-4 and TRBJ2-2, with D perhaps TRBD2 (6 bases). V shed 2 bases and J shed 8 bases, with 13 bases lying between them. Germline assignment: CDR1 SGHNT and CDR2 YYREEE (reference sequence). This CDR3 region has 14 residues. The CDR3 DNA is TGTGCCAGCAGCTTAGGTAGCGGACGAGGGGAGCTGTTTTTT. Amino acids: CASSLGSGRGELFF.

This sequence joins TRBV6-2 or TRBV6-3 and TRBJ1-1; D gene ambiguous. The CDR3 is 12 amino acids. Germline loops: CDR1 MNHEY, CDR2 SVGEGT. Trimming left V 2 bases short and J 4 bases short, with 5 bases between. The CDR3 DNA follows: TGTGCCAGCAGTTACCTGAGCACTGAAGCTTTCTTT. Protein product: CASSYLSTEAFF.

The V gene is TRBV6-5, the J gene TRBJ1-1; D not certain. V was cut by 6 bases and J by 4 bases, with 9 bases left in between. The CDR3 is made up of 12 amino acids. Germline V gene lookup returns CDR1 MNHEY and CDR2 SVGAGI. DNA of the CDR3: TGTGCCAGCAGCGCCCGGGGCACTGAAGCTTTCTTT. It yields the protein CASSARGTEAFF.

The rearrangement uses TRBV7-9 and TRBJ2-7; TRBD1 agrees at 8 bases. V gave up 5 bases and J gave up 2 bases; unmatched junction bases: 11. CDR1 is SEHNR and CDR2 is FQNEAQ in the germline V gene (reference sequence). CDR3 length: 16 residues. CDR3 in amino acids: CASSHPDWTGTYEQYF. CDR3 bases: TGTGCCAGCAGCCACCCCGACTGGACAGGGACCTACGAGCAGTACTTC.

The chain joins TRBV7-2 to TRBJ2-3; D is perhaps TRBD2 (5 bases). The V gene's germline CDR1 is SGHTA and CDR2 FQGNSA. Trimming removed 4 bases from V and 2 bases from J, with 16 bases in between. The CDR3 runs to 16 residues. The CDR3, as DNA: TGTGCCAGCAGCTCCGGGGTAGCGCCATCCACAGATACGCAGTATTTT. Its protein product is CASSSGVAPSTDTQYF.

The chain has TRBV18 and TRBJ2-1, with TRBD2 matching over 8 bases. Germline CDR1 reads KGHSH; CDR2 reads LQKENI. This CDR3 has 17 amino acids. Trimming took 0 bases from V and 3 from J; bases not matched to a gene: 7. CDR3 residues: CASSPPIILADYNEQFF. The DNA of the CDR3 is TGTGCCAGCTCACCACCGATAATACTAGCGGACTACAATGAGCAGTTCTTC.

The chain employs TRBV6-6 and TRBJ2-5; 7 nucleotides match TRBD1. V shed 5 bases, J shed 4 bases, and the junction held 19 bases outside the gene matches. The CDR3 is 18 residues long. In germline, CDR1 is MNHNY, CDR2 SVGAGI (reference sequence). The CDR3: CASSHGRQGGPPRETQYF. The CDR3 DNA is TGTGCCAGCAGTCACGGTAGACAGGGCGGGCCTCCACGAGAGACCCAGTACTTC.